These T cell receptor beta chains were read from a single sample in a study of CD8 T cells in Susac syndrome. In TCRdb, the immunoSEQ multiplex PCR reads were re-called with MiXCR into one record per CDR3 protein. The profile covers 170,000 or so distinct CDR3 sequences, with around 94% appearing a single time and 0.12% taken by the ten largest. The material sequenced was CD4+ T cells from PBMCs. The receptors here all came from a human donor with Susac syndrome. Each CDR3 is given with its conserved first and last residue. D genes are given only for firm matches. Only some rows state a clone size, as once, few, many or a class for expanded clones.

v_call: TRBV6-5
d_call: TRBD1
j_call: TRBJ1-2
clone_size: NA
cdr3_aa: CASSYGTVSYGYTF
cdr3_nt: TGTGCCAGCAGTTACGGGACAGTTAGCTATGGCTACACCTTC

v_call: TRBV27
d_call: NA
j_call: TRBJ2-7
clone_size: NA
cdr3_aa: CASSSPGTPPHEQYF
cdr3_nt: TGTGCCAGCAGTTCCCCCGGGACCCCACCCCACGAGCAGTACTTC

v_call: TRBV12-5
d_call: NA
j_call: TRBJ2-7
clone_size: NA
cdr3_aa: CASGLGLQGGEQYF
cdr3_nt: TGTGCTAGTGGTTTGGGACTACAGGGAGGCGAGCAGTACTTC

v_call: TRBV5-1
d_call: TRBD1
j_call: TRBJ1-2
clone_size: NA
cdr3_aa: CASTRGDSDSGGYTF
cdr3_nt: TGCGCCAGCACCCGGGGGGACAGCGATTCTGGGGGCTACACCTTC

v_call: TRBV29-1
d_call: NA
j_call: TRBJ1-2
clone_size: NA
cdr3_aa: CSVVDGFKGYTF
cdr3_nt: TGCAGCGTTGTCGACGGATTTAAGGGCTACACCTTC

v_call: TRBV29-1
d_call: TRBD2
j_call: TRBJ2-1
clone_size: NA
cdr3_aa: CSVSGTSGGSSYNEQFF
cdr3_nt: TGCAGCGTCTCCGGGACTAGCGGGGGTAGCTCCTACAATGAGCAGTTCTTC

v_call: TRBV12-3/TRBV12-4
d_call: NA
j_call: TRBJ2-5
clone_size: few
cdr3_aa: CASSLGAEETQYF
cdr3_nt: TGTGCCAGCAGTCTTGGGGCAGAAGAGACCCAGTACTTC

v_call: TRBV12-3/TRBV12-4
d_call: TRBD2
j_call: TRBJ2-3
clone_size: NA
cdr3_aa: CASSFRSSGGAGDTQYF
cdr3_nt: TGTGCCAGCAGTTTCCGTTCCAGCGGGGGGGCTGGAGATACGCAGTATTTT

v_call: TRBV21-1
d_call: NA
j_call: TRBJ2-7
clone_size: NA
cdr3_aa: CASSKEAGQGYEQYF
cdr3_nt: TGTGCCAGCAGCAAAGAGGCGGGACAGGGTTACGAGCAGTACTTC

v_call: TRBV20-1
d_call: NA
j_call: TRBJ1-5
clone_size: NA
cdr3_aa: CSAREGQRQPQHF
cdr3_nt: TGCAGTGCTAGAGAGGGACAACGGCAGCCCCAGCATTTT

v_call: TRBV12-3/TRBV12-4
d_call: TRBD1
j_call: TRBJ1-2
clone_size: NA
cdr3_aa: CASSTRTGPNYGYTF
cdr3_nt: TGTGCCAGCAGTACCCGGACAGGGCCGAACTATGGCTACACCTTC

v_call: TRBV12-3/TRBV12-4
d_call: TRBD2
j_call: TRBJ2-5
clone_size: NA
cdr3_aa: CASSLGGGLETQYF
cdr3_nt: TGTGCCAGCAGTTTAGGCGGGGGTCTCGAGACCCAGTACTTC

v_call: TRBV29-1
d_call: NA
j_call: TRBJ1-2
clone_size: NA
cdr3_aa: CGVAGEGYGYTF
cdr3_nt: TGCGGCGTTGCGGGTGAAGGGTATGGCTACACCTTC

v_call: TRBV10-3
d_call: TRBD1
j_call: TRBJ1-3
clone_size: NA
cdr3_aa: CAIRGGLSGNTIYF
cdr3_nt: TGTGCCATACGAGGGGGCCTCTCTGGAAACACCATATATTTT

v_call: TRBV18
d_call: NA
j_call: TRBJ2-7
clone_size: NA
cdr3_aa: CASSPLRGEQYF
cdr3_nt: TGTGCCAGCTCACCACTTAGGGGCGAGCAGTACTTC

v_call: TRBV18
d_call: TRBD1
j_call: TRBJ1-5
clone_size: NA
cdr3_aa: CASSPQMGQGAFAGQPQHF
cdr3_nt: TGTGCCAGCTCACCCCAAATGGGACAGGGAGCGTTTGCTGGTCAGCCCCAGCATTTT

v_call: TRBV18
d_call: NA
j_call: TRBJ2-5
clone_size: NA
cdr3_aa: CASSPGQQETQYF
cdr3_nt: TGTGCCAGCAGTCCCGGACAGCAAGAGACCCAGTACTTC

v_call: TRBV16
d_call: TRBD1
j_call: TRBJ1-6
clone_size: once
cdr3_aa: CASSRDRVFSPLHF
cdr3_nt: TGTGCCAGCAGCCGGGACAGGGTTTTTTCACCCCTCCACTTT

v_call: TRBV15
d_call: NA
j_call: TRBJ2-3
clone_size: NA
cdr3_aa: CATSRDGGSTDTQYF
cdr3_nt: TGTGCCACCAGCAGAGATGGGGGGTCGACAGATACGCAGTATTTT

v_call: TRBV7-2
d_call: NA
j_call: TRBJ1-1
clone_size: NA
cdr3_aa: CASSLAGINTEAFF
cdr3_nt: TGTGCCAGCAGCTTAGCAGGGATCAACACTGAAGCTTTCTTT

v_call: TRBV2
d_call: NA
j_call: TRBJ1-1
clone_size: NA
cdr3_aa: CASSEGVAKAFF
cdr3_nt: TGTGCCAGCAGTGAGGGCGTGGCTAAAGCTTTCTTT